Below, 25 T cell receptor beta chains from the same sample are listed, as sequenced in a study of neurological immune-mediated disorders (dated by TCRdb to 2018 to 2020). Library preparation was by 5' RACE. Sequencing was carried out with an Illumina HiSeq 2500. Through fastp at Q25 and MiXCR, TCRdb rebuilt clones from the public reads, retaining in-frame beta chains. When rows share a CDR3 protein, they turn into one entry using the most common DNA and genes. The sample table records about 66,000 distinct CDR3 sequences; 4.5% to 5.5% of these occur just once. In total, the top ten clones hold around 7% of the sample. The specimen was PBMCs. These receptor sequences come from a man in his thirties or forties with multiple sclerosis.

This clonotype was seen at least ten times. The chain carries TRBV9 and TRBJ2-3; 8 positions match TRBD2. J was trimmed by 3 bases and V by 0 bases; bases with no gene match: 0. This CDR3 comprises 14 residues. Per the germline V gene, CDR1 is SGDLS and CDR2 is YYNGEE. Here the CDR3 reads CASSVGLATDTQYF. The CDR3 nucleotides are TGTGCCAGCAGCGTAGGACTAGCGACAGATACGCAGTATTTT.

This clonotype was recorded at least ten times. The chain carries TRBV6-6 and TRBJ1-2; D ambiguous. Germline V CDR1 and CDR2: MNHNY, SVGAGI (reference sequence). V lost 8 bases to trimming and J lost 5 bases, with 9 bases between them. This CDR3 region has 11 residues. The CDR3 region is CASRTDYGYTF. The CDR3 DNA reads TGTGCCAGCCGGACGGATTATGGCTACACCTTC.

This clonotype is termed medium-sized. The CDR3 nucleotides read TGTGCCACCAGCAGAGAAAGTACCTCTGGGGCCAACGTCCTGACTTTC. Amino acids: CATSRESTSGANVLTF. The chain links TRBV15 to TRBJ2-6; no clear D. The CDR3 has 16 amino acids. V was shortened by 0 bases and J by 0 bases, with 6 bases between the two germline ends. CDR1 LNHNV and CDR2 YYDKDF come from the germline V gene (reference sequence).

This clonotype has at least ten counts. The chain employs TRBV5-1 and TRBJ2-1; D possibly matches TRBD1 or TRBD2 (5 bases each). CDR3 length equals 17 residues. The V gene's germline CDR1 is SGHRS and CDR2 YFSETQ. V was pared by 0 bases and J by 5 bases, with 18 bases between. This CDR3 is CASSLGGPRLIHNEQFF. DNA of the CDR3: TGCGCCAGCAGCTTGGGGGGACCCCGATTAATCCACAATGAGCAGTTCTTC.

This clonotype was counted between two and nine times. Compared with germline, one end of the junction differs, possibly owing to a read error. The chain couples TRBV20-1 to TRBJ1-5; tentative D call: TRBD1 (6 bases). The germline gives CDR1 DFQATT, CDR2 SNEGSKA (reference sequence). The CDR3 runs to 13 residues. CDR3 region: CSARGGGDQPQNF. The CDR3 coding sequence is TGCAGTGCTAGAGGAGGGGGGGATCAGCCCCAGAATTTT.

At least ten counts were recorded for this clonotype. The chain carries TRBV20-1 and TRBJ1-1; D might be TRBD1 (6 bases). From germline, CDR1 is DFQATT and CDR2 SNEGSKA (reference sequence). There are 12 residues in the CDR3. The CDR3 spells CRGDTRNTEAFF. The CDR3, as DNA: TGCAGGGGGGACACCAGGAACACTGAAGCTTTCTTT.

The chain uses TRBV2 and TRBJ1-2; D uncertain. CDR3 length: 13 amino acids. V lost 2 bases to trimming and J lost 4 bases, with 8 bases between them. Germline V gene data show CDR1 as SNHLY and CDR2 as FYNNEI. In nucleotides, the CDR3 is TGTGCCAGCAGTGAACGGCGACTCTATGGCTACACCTTC. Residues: CASSERRLYGYTF.

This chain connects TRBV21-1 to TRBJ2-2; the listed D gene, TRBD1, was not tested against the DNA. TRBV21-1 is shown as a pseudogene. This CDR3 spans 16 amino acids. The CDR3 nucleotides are TGTGCCAGCAGCCGACCGGGACAGGGGAGGGACGGGGAGCTGTTTTTT. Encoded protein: CASSRPGQGRDGELFF.

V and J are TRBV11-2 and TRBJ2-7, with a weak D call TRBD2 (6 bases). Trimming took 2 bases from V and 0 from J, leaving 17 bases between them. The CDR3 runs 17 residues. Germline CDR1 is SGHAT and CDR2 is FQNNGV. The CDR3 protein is CASSLSRFGTLSYEQYF. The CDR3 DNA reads TGTGCCAGCAGCTTAAGCCGGTTTGGGACTCTCTCCTACGAGCAGTACTTC.

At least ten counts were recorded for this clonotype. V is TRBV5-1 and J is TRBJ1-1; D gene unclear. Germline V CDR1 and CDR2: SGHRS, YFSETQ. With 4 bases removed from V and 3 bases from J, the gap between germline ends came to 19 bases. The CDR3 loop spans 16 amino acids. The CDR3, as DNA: TGCGCCAGCAGCCCGGGCGGAGGACTGAGGGACACTGAAGCTTTCTTT. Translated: CASSPGGGLRDTEAFF.

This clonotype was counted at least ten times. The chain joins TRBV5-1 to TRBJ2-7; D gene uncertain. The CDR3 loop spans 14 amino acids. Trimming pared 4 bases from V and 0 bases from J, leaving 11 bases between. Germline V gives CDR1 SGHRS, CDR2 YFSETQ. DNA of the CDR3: TGCGCCAGCAGCCCCGATCGGGTCTCCTACGAGCAGTACTTC. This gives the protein CASSPDRVSYEQYF.

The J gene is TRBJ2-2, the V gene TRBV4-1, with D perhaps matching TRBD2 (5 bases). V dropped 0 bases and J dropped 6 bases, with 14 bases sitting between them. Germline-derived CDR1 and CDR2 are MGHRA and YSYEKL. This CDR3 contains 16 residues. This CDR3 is CASSQDLLVFPGELFF. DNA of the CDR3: TGCGCCAGCAGCCAAGACCTACTAGTTTTCCCCGGGGAGCTGTTTTTT.

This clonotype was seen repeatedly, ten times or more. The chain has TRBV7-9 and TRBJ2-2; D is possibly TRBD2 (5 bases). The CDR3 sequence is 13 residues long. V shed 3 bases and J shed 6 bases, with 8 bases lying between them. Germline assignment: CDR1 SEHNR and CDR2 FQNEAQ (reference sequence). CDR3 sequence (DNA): TGTGCCAGCAGCTTTATCGGGGCCGGGGAGCTGTTTTTT. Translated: CASSFIGAGELFF. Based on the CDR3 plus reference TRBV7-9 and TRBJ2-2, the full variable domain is DTGVSQNPRHKITKRGQNVTFRCDPISEHNRLYWYRQTLGQGPEFLTYFQNEAQLEKSRLLSDRFSAERPKGSFSTLEIQRTEQGDSAMYLCASSFIGAGELFFGEGSRLTVL.

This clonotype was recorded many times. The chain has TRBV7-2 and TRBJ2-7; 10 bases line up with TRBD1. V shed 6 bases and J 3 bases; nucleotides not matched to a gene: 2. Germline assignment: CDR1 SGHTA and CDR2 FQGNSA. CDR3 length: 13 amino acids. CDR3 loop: CASSWDRGYEQYV. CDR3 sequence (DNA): TGTGCCAGCAGTTGGGACAGGGGCTACGAGCAGTACGTC.

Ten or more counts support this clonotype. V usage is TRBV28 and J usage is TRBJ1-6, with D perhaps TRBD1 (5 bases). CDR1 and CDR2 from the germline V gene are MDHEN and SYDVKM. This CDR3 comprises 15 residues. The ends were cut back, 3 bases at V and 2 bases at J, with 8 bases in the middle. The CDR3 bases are TGTGCCAGCAGTTTCAGCAGGGCCTATAATTCACCCCTCCACTTT. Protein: CASSFSRAYNSPLHF.

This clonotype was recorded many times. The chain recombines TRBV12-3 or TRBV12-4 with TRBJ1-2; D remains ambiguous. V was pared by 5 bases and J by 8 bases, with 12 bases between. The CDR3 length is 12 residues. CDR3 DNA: TGTGCCAGCAGTCCCCAGGCCGCGGGCTACACCTTC. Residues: CASSPQAAGYTF.

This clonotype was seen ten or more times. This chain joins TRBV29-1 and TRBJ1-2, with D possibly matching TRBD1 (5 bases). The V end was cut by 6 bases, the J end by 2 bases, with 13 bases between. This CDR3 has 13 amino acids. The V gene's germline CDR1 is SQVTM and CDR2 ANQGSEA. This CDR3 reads CSVHGGVNYGYTF. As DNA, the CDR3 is TGCAGCGTCCACGGAGGGGTAAACTATGGCTACACCTTC.

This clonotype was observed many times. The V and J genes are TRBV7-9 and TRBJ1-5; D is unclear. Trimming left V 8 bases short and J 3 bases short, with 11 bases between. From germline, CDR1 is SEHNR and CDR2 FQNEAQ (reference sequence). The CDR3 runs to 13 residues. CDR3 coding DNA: TGTGCCAGCGCGACGGGTACCAATCAGCCCCAGCATTTT. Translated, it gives CASATGTNQPQHF.

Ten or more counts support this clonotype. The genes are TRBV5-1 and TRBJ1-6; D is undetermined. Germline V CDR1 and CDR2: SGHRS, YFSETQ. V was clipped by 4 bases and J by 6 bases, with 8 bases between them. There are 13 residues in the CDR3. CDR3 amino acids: CASSPGSNSPLHF. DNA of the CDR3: TGCGCCAGCAGCCCCGGTTCTAATTCACCCCTCCACTTT.

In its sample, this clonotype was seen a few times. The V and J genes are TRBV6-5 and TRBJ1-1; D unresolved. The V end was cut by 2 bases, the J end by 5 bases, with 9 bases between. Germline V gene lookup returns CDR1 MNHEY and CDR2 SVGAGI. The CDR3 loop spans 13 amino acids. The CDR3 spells CASSYTVSTEAFF. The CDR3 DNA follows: TGTGCCAGCAGTTACACGGTTTCAACTGAAGCTTTCTTT.

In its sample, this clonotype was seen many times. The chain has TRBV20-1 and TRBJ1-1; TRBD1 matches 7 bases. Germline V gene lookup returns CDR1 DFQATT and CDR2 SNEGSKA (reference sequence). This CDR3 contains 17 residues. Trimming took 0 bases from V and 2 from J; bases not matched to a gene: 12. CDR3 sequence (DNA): TGCAGTGCTAGAGATGTTGGCAGGGGGGGTAGTAACACTGAAGCTTTCTTT. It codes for CSARDVGRGGSNTEAFF.

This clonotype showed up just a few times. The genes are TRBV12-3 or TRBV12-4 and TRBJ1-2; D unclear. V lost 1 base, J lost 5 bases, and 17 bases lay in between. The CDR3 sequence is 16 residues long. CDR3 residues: CASSLDFARVGYGYTF. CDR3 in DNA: TGTGCCAGCAGTTTAGATTTCGCCCGGGTGGGATATGGCTACACCTTC.

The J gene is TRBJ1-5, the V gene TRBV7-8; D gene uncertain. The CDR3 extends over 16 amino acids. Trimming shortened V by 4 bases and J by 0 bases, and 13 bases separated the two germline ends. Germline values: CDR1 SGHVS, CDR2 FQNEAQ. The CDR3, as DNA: TGTGCCAGCAGCTCCATTGGCGGCGATAGCAATCAGCCCCAGCATTTT. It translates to CASSSIGGDSNQPQHF.

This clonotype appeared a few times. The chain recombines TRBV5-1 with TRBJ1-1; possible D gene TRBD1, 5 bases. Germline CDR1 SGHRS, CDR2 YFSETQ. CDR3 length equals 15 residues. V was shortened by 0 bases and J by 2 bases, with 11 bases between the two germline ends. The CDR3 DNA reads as TGCGCCAGCAGCTTGGATGGTCAGGGAAACACTGAAGCTTTCTTT. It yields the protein CASSLDGQGNTEAFF. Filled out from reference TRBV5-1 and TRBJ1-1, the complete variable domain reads KAGVTQTPRYLIKTRGQQVTLSCSPISGHRSVSWYQQTPGQGLQFLFEYFSETQRNKGNFPGRFSGRQFSNSRSEMNVSTLELGDSALYLCASSLDGQGNTEAFFGQGTRLTVV.

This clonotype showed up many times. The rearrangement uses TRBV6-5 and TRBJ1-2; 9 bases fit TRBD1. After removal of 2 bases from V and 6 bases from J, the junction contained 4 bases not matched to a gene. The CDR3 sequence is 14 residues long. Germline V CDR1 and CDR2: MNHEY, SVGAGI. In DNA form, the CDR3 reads TGTGCCAGCAGTTACGTTGGGGACAGGGATGGCTACACCTTC. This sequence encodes CASSYVGDRDGYTF.